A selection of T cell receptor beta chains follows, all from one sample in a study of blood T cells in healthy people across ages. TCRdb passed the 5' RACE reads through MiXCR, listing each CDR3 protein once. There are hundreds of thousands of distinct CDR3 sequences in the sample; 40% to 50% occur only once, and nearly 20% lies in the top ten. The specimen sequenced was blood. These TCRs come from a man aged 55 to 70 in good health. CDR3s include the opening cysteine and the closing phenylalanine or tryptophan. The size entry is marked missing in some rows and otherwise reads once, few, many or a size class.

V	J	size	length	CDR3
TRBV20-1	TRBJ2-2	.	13	CSGEGSNTGELFF
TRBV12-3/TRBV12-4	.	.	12	CASTGHGGEQYF
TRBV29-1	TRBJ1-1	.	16	CSGSSGTGGPRSQAFF
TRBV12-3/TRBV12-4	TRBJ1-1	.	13	CASRFVMNTEAFF
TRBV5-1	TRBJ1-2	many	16	CASSLGWGTRPYGYTF
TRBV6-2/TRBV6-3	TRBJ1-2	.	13	CASSYEISNGYTF
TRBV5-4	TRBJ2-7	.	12	CASSWNTGEQYF
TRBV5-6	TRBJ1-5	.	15	CASSPGTGVNQPQHF
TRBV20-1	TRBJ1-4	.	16	CSGAGGSKGVNEKLFF
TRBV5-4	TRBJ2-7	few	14	CASSPGTRVDEQYF
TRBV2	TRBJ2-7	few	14	CASKAGEFSYEQYF
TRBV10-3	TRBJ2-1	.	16	CAISEPGTGRDNEQFF